Shown below are 25 T cell receptor beta chains from a single sample sequenced in a study of CXCR3-negative and CXCR3-positive naive CD8 T cells. The authors made the TRB cDNA libraries by 5' RACE using UMI labels. Following a re-call of the 5' RACE reads, TCRdb has one entry per CDR3 protein and lacks DNA. The sample table sets out 8,000 to 10,000 distinct CDR3 sequences. The material sequenced was naive CXCR3- CD8+ T cells from blood. Stated subset: CD45RO-CCR7+CD27+CD95- naive CD8+ T cells lacking CXCR3 (TNR3-). These receptor sequences come from a human donor in good health. Some clones in this sample may be carry-over from other donors' samples.

The CDR3 loop is CASSLGSVGGIYEQYF. V usage is TRBV12-3 or TRBV12-4 and J usage is TRBJ2-7; without DNA, the TCRdb call of TRBD1 cannot be checked. This CDR3 is built from 16 residues.

The V gene is TRBV12-3 or TRBV12-4, the J gene TRBJ2-1; TCRdb lists TRBD2, though no DNA is available to test this call. The CDR3 covers 15 residues. CDR3 amino acids: CASSKTSGSPNEQFF.

This sequence joins TRBV2 and TRBJ2-3; as DNA is missing, the TRBD2 call by TCRdb cannot be tested. The germline CDR1 and CDR2 sequences are SNHLY and FYNNEI. The CDR3 spans 15 residues. The chain's CDR3 is CASSGLSGNADTQYF.

This chain connects TRBV29-1 to TRBJ1-4. CDR3 length: 11 residues. Germline CDR1 reads SQVTM; CDR2 reads ANQGSEA. This CDR3 reads CSVWQNEKLFF.

The chain is built from TRBV27 and TRBJ1-4. Per germline, CDR1 MNHEY and CDR2 SMNVEV (reference sequence). This CDR3 has 15 residues. The CDR3 is CASRVGPATNEKLFF.

According to its frequency, this clonotype is medium-sized. This chain links TRBV3-1 with TRBJ2-1; TCRdb's D gene call, TRBD2, goes unchecked for lack of DNA. Germline V gives CDR1 LGHDT, CDR2 YNNKEL (reference sequence). The CDR3 covers 19 residues. The CDR3 protein is CASSQVGTSGSVGYNEQFF.

This chain connects TRBV2 to TRBJ2-7; TCRdb indicates TRBD2, and absent DNA this call remains unverified. The germline V gene has CDR1 SNHLY and CDR2 FYNNEI. The CDR3 runs to 14 residues. The CDR3 protein is CASSQGLGLYEQYF.

According to its frequency, this clonotype is medium-sized. The chain carries TRBV5-1 and TRBJ1-1; without DNA, the TCRdb call of TRBD1 cannot be checked. The length of the CDR3 is 16 residues. Per the germline V gene, CDR1 is SGHRS and CDR2 is YFSETQ. This chain's CDR3 is CASSYTGFVMNTEAFF.

This clonotype is called medium-sized based on its frequency. The chain carries TRBV5-1 and TRBJ1-1. The CDR3 length is 16 residues. Germline values: CDR1 SGHRS, CDR2 YFSETQ. The CDR3 reads CASSGAGGPMNTEAFF.

This clonotype is labeled medium-sized based on frequency. The J gene is TRBJ2-1, the V gene TRBV25-1. Germline V gives CDR1 MGHDK, CDR2 SYGVNS. This CDR3 has 15 residues. CDR3 region: CASSGIPSSYNEQFF.

The chain recombines TRBV28 with TRBJ2-1; TCRdb selects TRBD1, and the lack of DNA leaves this call unchecked. Per the germline V gene, CDR1 is MDHEN and CDR2 is SYDVKM. This CDR3 comprises 14 residues. The CDR3 reads CASGTGDRGDEQYF.

According to its frequency, this clonotype is medium-sized. The gene calls are TRBV20-1 and TRBJ2-5; no DNA is available, so the TRBD2 call from TCRdb remains unchecked. The CDR3 runs to 15 residues. CDR1 is DFQATT, CDR2 SNEGSKA, per germline (reference sequence). CDR3 amino acids: CSARKASALQETQYF.

Its frequency marks this clonotype as medium-sized. The chain has TRBV7-9 and TRBJ2-7; with no DNA, the TCRdb D assignment of TRBD1 cannot be verified. Per germline, CDR1 SEHNR and CDR2 FQNEAQ (reference sequence). The CDR3 is 15 amino acids. The CDR3 sequence is CASSHPGQGRDEQYF.

This clonotype is labeled medium-sized based on frequency. V usage is TRBV9 and J usage is TRBJ1-1. This CDR3 spans 14 amino acids. Per the germline V gene, CDR1 is SGDLS and CDR2 is YYNGEE. CDR3 in amino acids: CASSVAEWNTEAFF. The whole variable domain, filled in from reference TRBV9 and TRBJ1-1, reads DSGVTQTPKHLITATGQRVTLRCSPRSGDLSVYWYQQSLDQGLQFLIQYYNGEERAKGNILERFSAQQFPDLHSELNLSSLELGDSALYFCASSVAEWNTEAFFGQGTRLTVV.

This clonotype ranks as medium-sized in terms of frequency. This sequence joins TRBV29-1 and TRBJ2-1; without DNA, the TCRdb call of TRBD1 cannot be checked. The CDR3 is made up of 14 amino acids. Per the germline V gene, CDR1 is SQVTM and CDR2 is ANQGSEA. CDR3: CSVEPPQGVPEQFF.

V usage is TRBV2 and J usage is TRBJ2-1; TCRdb's assignment of TRBD2 cannot be checked, as there is no DNA. The CDR3 has 15 amino acids. CDR1 SNHLY and CDR2 FYNNEI come from the germline V gene. CDR3 amino acids: CASSDELAAYNEQFF.

This clonotype is deemed medium-sized by its frequency. The J gene is TRBJ2-2, the V gene TRBV29-1. The CDR3 consists of 13 residues. In germline, CDR1 is SQVTM, CDR2 ANQGSEA. CDR3 residues: CSVVAANTGELFF.

J is TRBJ1-1 and V is TRBV29-1; the TCRdb call, TRBD1, lacks DNA for checking. Germline V CDR1 and CDR2: SQVTM, ANQGSEA. This CDR3 contains 14 residues. The CDR3 sequence: CSVEDLDRLAEAFF.

The rearrangement joins TRBV6-5 to TRBJ1-5; TCRdb designates TRBD1, a call that cannot be tested without DNA. The CDR3 extends over 15 amino acids. Germline V gives CDR1 MNHEY, CDR2 SVGAGI. CDR3 sequence reads: CASSYGTGGNQPQHF.

The V and J genes are TRBV7-9 and TRBJ2-3. Germline V CDR1 and CDR2: SEHNR, FQNEAQ (reference sequence). There are 14 residues in the CDR3. The CDR3 sequence: CASSLARGTDTQYF.

This clonotype is labeled medium-sized based on frequency. The V gene is TRBV7-8, the J gene TRBJ2-1. Germline V CDR1 and CDR2: SGHVS, FQNEAQ. This CDR3 is 16 amino acids long. The CDR3: CASSPVGRSSFNEQFF. The full variable domain, in which reference TRBV7-8 and TRBJ2-1 provide the parts outside the CDR3, is GAGVSQSPRYKVAKRGQDVALRCDPISGHVSLFWYQQALGQGPEFLTYFQNEAQLDKSGLPSDRFFAERPEGSVSTLKIQRTQQEDSAVYLCASSPVGRSSFNEQFFGPGTRLTVL.

The gene calls are TRBV15 and TRBJ2-1; TCRdb proposes TRBD1, but this gene call is untestable without DNA. This CDR3 has 15 residues. Germline-derived CDR1 and CDR2 are LNHNV and YYDKDF (reference sequence). The CDR3 loop reads CATSRIFGQNNEQFF.

This clonotype is identified as medium-sized (0.01 to 0.1%) from frequency. The V gene is TRBV7-2, the J gene TRBJ2-1; TCRdb returns TRBD2, unconfirmable since there is no DNA. The CDR3 is made up of 19 amino acids. Germline-derived CDR1 and CDR2 are SGHTA and FQGNSA. This CDR3 is CASSFHKASTSGRDNEQFF.

This clonotype is medium-sized by frequency. The J gene is TRBJ2-1, the V gene TRBV29-1. The germline CDR1 and CDR2 sequences are SQVTM and ANQGSEA. The CDR3 sequence is 12 residues long. CDR3 protein: CSVLEAINEQFF.

The chain recombines TRBV19 with TRBJ2-1; TCRdb selects TRBD2, and the lack of DNA leaves this call unchecked. Germline V lookup: CDR1 LNHDA, CDR2 SQIVND (reference sequence). The CDR3 totals 15 residues. The CDR3 protein is CASSIVLGGYNEQFF.